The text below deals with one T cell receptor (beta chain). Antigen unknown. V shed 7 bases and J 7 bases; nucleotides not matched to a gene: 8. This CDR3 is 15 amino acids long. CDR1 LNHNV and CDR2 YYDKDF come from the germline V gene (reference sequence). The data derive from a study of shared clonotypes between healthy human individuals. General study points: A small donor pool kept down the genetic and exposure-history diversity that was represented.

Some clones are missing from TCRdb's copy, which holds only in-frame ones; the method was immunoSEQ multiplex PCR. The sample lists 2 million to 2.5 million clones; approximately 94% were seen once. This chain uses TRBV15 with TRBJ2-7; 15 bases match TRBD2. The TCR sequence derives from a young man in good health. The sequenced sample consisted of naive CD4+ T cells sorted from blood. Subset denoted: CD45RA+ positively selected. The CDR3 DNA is TGTGCCACCAAAGCCGGGACTAGCGGGAGGAGGGAGCAGTACTTC. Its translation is CATKAGTSGRREQYF.